This TCR beta chain came from a study of PD-1 blockade in classical Hodgkin lymphoma. Using immunoSEQ multiplex PCR, the repertoire was profiled, and TCRdb retains in-frame clones only, with some absent. The sample lists 13,000 or so clones, 80% to 95% occurring once. Germline trimming cut 2 bases from V and 3 bases from J; bases unmatched to any gene: 16. This CDR3 comprises 20 residues. Germline V gene sequence: CDR1 SNHLY, CDR2 FYNNEI. Every one of the patients relapsed after autologous stem cell transplantation (brentuximab vedotin exposure was variable). Best response was recorded as complete response, partial response or progressive disease.

This sequence joins TRBV2 and TRBJ2-1, with 10 bases fitting TRBD2. This sequence was found in a human donor with classical Hodgkin lymphoma. Sequencing was performed on peripheral blood mononuclear cells (PBMCs), taken at baseline. CDR3 nucleotide sequence: TGTGCCAGCAGTGAAAAGTGGTCCGCTAGCGGGGGTACAATCTACAATGAGCAGTTCTTC. Translation: CASSEKWSASGGTIYNEQFF.